This T cell receptor (beta chain) was observed in a study of blood T cell repertoires in COVID-19. Study as a whole: The study drew acute and convalescent COVID-19 samples from the United States, Italy and Spain.

In the original workflow: The authors estimated nucleated cell counts from reference gene primer amplification. Measured with immunoSEQ multiplex PCR; TCRdb has only the in-frame clones, and not every one. The V and J calls and clone size are taken from that table; D and trimming were inferred from the DNA. Seen here are roughly 110,000 clones, about three quarters observed once, and the top ten hold under 8%. Enrolment of Seattle patients took place during active infection, and they were followed longitudinally. This clonotype was sampled from a man at least 80 years old with COVID-19, enrolled during active disease. The source material was peripheral blood.

CDR3 residues: CASSLTSGSYEQYF. The CDR3 DNA reads TGTGCCAGCAGCCTGACTAGCGGGAGCTACGAGCAGTACTTC. V is TRBV11-2 and J is TRBJ2-7; 12 nucleotides align to TRBD2. This CDR3 is built from 14 residues. J gave up 3 bases and V 5 bases, and 2 bases lay outside the gene matches. The V gene's germline CDR1 is SGHAT and CDR2 FQNNGV.